The sequence of this TCR beta chain was determined in a study of T-cell memory formation after mild COVID-19. Study-wide results and limits: Some responding clones appeared in pre-infection memory, suggesting cross-reactive memory joined. A second wave expanding day 15 to 37 was CD4+-biased; contracting clones were balanced.

This CDR3 contains 14 residues. Germline V gene lookup returns CDR1 SGHTA and CDR2 FQGNSA. The V end lost 7 bases, the J end lost 2 bases, and 15 bases lay between the germline ends. In this sample, this clonotype turned up a few times. The antigen is not known. TCRdb reprocessed the 5' RACE reads via MiXCR and lists one record per CDR3 protein. The data hold under 250,000 distinct CDR3 sequences, with approximately 15% observed a single time. The sample consisted of PBMCs or a T cell subset sorted from them (not recorded which). This clonotype was obtained from an adult woman who had mild COVID-19 (a few samples of this study predate the infection). Cell type and time point are not known. The chain recombines TRBV7-2 with TRBJ2-7; possible D gene TRBD1, 6 bases. CDR3 residues: CASTRTGLAYEQYF. Written as DNA, the CDR3 is TGTGCCAGCACCAGAACAGGGTTGGCCTACGAGCAGTACTTC.